This T cell receptor (beta chain) comes out of a study of shared clonotypes between healthy human individuals. Clones were sequenced by immunoSEQ multiplex PCR, and TCRdb holds only the in-frame ones, with some missing. The sample shows about 670,000 clones, more than 70% of them seen only once. Broader study findings: Compared with clonotypes that all four donors shared, non-shared clonotypes had lower generation probabilities.

The CDR3 has 15 amino acids. J was trimmed by 3 bases and V by 0 bases; bases with no gene match: 3. Germline lookup yields CDR1 SGHTA and CDR2 FQGNSA. This clone was seen once. The antigen remains unidentified. The chain combines TRBV7-2 with TRBJ1-2; 8 bases map to TRBD1. The receptor comes from a woman aged 25 to 39 in good health. Input material: memory CD4+ T cells sorted from blood. Noted subset: CD45RA-negative fraction. CDR3 loop: CASSLAQGADYGYTF. The CDR3 DNA reads as TGTGCCAGCAGCTTAGCCCAGGGGGCGGACTATGGCTACACCTTC. The full variable domain, its missing parts supplied by reference TRBV7-2 and TRBJ1-2, is GAGVSQSPSNKVTEKGKDVELRCDPISGHTALYWYRQSLGQGLEFLIYFQGNSAPDKSGLPSDRFSAERTGGSVSTLTIQRTQQEDSAVYLCASSLAQGADYGYTFGSGTRLTVV.